This is a list of T cell receptor beta chains from one sample in a study of CD8+ T cells in alopecia areata. Assay used: immunoSEQ multiplex PCR; TCRdb lists only in-frame clones, some missing. Here the sample spans approximately 57,000 clones, around 96% being singletons. This sample comprised CD8+ T cells sorted from blood, obtained at week 0. The receptors were gathered from a human donor with alopecia areata. Each CDR3 is given with its conserved first and last residue. Fields, in order: J gene, V gene, D gene, clone size, CDR3 DNA, CDR3 protein. The D gene is left open where the match is weak. Rows give clone size only sometimes, using once, few, many, or a class for an expanded clone.

J gene: TRBJ2-7
V gene: TRBV13
D gene: -
clone size: -
CDR3 DNA: TGTGCCAGCAGCACCGGACATTCCTACGAGCAGTACTTC
CDR3 protein: CASSTGHSYEQYF

J gene: TRBJ2-7
V gene: TRBV5-1
D gene: TRBD2
clone size: -
CDR3 DNA: TGCGCCAGCAGACCCCATAGCGGGGGTAATTACTACGAGCAGTACTTC
CDR3 protein: CASRPHSGGNYYEQYF

J gene: TRBJ2-1
V gene: TRBV5-4
D gene: -
clone size: -
CDR3 DNA: TGTGCCAGCAGCTTTTCTGGCTCCTACAATGAGCAGTTCTTC
CDR3 protein: CASSFSGSYNEQFF

J gene: TRBJ1-2
V gene: TRBV4-1
D gene: -
clone size: -
CDR3 DNA: TGCGCCAGCAGCCTAACGAGAGGTGATTATGGCTACACCTTC
CDR3 protein: CASSLTRGDYGYTF

J gene: TRBJ1-2
V gene: TRBV14
D gene: -
clone size: -
CDR3 DNA: TGTGCCAGCAGCCAAGGGGTGGGGCTCGACTATGGCTACACCTTC
CDR3 protein: CASSQGVGLDYGYTF

J gene: TRBJ1-6
V gene: TRBV13
D gene: TRBD1
clone size: -
CDR3 DNA: TGTGCCAGCAGCTTAGGGGGCAGGGGGCGCAATTCACCCCTCCACTTT
CDR3 protein: CASSLGGRGRNSPLHF

J gene: TRBJ2-3
V gene: TRBV9
D gene: TRBD2
clone size: -
CDR3 DNA: TGTGCCAGCAGCCACGAGCTGGGCGGGGGGGCCACAGATACGCAGTATTTT
CDR3 protein: CASSHELGGGATDTQYF

J gene: TRBJ1-4
V gene: TRBV5-4
D gene: TRBD1
clone size: -
CDR3 DNA: TGTGCCAGCCGACCAGGGGGAGTAGGTGAAAAACTGTTTTTT
CDR3 protein: CASRPGGVGEKLFF

J gene: TRBJ2-2
V gene: TRBV29-1
D gene: TRBD2
clone size: -
CDR3 DNA: TGCAGCGTTGATCCTAGCGGGAACACCGGGGAGCTGTTTTTT
CDR3 protein: CSVDPSGNTGELFF

J gene: TRBJ2-3
V gene: TRBV4-1
D gene: -
clone size: -
CDR3 DNA: TGCGCCAGCAGCCCCACGGTTGGGGTCACCGGGGATACGCAGTATTTT
CDR3 protein: CASSPTVGVTGDTQYF

J gene: TRBJ2-7
V gene: TRBV29-1
D gene: TRBD1
clone size: -
CDR3 DNA: TGCAGCGTTGAAGAAGGGACAGGGAAAGAATACGAGCAGTACTTC
CDR3 protein: CSVEEGTGKEYEQYF

J gene: TRBJ2-1
V gene: TRBV7-9
D gene: TRBD2
clone size: -
CDR3 DNA: TGTGCCAGCTTTAATTTGGAAGGCGGGGGGTACAATGAGCAGTTCTTC
CDR3 protein: CASFNLEGGGYNEQFF

J gene: TRBJ1-5
V gene: TRBV6-5
D gene: TRBD1
clone size: -
CDR3 DNA: TGTGCCAGCAGCCAGACAGGGGGCAGCCCGTGGCCCCAGCATTTT
CDR3 protein: CASSQTGGSPWPQHF

J gene: TRBJ1-1
V gene: TRBV6-5
D gene: -
clone size: -
CDR3 DNA: TGTGCCAGCAGTCTCAGGGGAAACACTGAAGCTTTCTTT
CDR3 protein: CASSLRGNTEAFF

J gene: TRBJ2-7
V gene: TRBV13
D gene: -
clone size: once
CDR3 DNA: TGTGCCAGCAGCCCCAATGGTAGGGGCGAGCAGTACTTC
CDR3 protein: CASSPNGRGEQYF

J gene: TRBJ1-1
V gene: TRBV11-3
D gene: -
clone size: once
CDR3 DNA: TGTGCCAGCAGCCACCGGGACAAGAACACTGAAGCTTTCTTT
CDR3 protein: CASSHRDKNTEAFF

J gene: TRBJ2-4
V gene: TRBV14
D gene: -
clone size: -
CDR3 DNA: TGTGCCAGCAGCCATGCTAGCCGCAGCCTTCAGTACTTC
CDR3 protein: CASSHASRSLQYF

J gene: TRBJ2-7
V gene: TRBV11-2
D gene: -
clone size: -
CDR3 DNA: TGTGCCAGCAGCTTAATCGGGCAGACGCCAGAGCAGTACTTC
CDR3 protein: CASSLIGQTPEQYF

J gene: TRBJ2-1
V gene: TRBV6-5
D gene: TRBD2
clone size: -
CDR3 DNA: TGTGCCAGCTCCTCTAGCGGGGGTTTTAATGAGCAGTTCTTC
CDR3 protein: CASSSSGGFNEQFF

J gene: TRBJ2-2
V gene: TRBV7-9
D gene: -
clone size: -
CDR3 DNA: TGTGCCAGCAGCTTGTTCAGAACCTTGAACACCGGGGAGCTGTTTTTT
CDR3 protein: CASSLFRTLNTGELFF

J gene: TRBJ2-7
V gene: TRBV29-1
D gene: TRBD2
clone size: -
CDR3 DNA: TGCAGCGTTTTCGATGGGGAGGGCGAGCAGTACTTC
CDR3 protein: CSVFDGEGEQYF

J gene: TRBJ1-1
V gene: TRBV7-7
D gene: -
clone size: -
CDR3 DNA: TGTGCTAGCAGCTTAGACTTTGGGGGAAGAGCTTTCTTT
CDR3 protein: CASSLDFGGRAFF

J gene: TRBJ1-2
V gene: TRBV6-1
D gene: TRBD1
clone size: -
CDR3 DNA: TGTGCCAGCAGTGAAGCGAGGGACAGGGGGTACTATGGCTACACCTTC
CDR3 protein: CASSEARDRGYYGYTF

J gene: TRBJ2-7
V gene: TRBV5-6
D gene: -
clone size: -
CDR3 DNA: TGTGCCAGCAGCTTGGAACTAGCTGCCCACGAGCAGTACTTC
CDR3 protein: CASSLELAAHEQYF

J gene: TRBJ2-1
V gene: TRBV2
D gene: TRBD2
clone size: once
CDR3 DNA: TGTGCCAGCAGCAATGGACTAGACCCTCTCTCCTACAATGAGCAGTTCTTC
CDR3 protein: CASSNGLDPLSYNEQFF

J gene: TRBJ2-7
V gene: TRBV15
D gene: TRBD1
clone size: once
CDR3 DNA: TGTGCCACCAGCAGGGAATCGGGGACAGTCTATGAGCAGTACTTC
CDR3 protein: CATSRESGTVYEQYF

J gene: TRBJ2-1
V gene: TRBV5-6
D gene: -
clone size: -
CDR3 DNA: TGTGCCAGCAGCCCGGTTGGGGGGCCCTACAATGAGCAGTTCTTC
CDR3 protein: CASSPVGGPYNEQFF

J gene: TRBJ2-7
V gene: TRBV28
D gene: TRBD1
clone size: -
CDR3 DNA: TGTGCCAGTTATTCCTCGGACAGGGGAATTAGGGAGCAGTACTTC
CDR3 protein: CASYSSDRGIREQYF

J gene: TRBJ1-2
V gene: TRBV11-3
D gene: -
clone size: -
CDR3 DNA: TGTGCCAGCAGCTCCCCACCCTCGGGGAGCGGCTACACCTTC
CDR3 protein: CASSSPPSGSGYTF

J gene: TRBJ2-7
V gene: TRBV4-2
D gene: TRBD2
clone size: -
CDR3 DNA: TGTGCCAGCAGCCAACTAGCGGGGGGGACCTACGAGCAGTACTTC
CDR3 protein: CASSQLAGGTYEQYF

J gene: TRBJ2-2
V gene: TRBV30
D gene: -
clone size: -
CDR3 DNA: TGTGCCTGGAGTTTCAGGGGGAACACCGGGGAGCTGTTTTTT
CDR3 protein: CAWSFRGNTGELFF

J gene: TRBJ1-4
V gene: TRBV6-5
D gene: TRBD1
clone size: -
CDR3 DNA: TGTGCCAGCAGTCCCACAGGGGGGACTAATGAAAAACTGTTTTTT
CDR3 protein: CASSPTGGTNEKLFF

J gene: TRBJ2-7
V gene: TRBV2
D gene: TRBD2
clone size: -
CDR3 DNA: TGTGCCAGCAGTGAATCCCTAGCGGGGGTGGTCTACGAGCAGTACTTC
CDR3 protein: CASSESLAGVVYEQYF

J gene: TRBJ2-5
V gene: TRBV7-9
D gene: -
clone size: -
CDR3 DNA: TGTGCCAGCAGCTTAGTGTTACAAGAGACCCAGTACTTC
CDR3 protein: CASSLVLQETQYF

J gene: TRBJ2-3
V gene: TRBV5-6
D gene: -
clone size: -
CDR3 DNA: TGTGCCAGCAGCTTGGAGACCTCCACAGATACGCAGTATTTT
CDR3 protein: CASSLETSTDTQYF

J gene: TRBJ2-6
V gene: TRBV7-9
D gene: -
clone size: -
CDR3 DNA: TGTGCCAGCAGCTTAGTGAAGGCTGGGGCCAACGTCCTGACTTTC
CDR3 protein: CASSLVKAGANVLTF

J gene: TRBJ2-7
V gene: TRBV13
D gene: -
clone size: -
CDR3 DNA: TGTGCCAGCAGCCACACAGGGTCGAGCGAGCAGTACTTC
CDR3 protein: CASSHTGSSEQYF

J gene: TRBJ2-1
V gene: TRBV27
D gene: -
clone size: -
CDR3 DNA: TGTGCCAGCAGATGGGGCAGGGATGAGCAGTTCTTC
CDR3 protein: CASRWGRDEQFF

J gene: TRBJ2-7
V gene: TRBV5-1
D gene: -
clone size: once
CDR3 DNA: TGCGCCAGCAGCTTGGGGGACAAACCGTCCGAGCAGTACTTC
CDR3 protein: CASSLGDKPSEQYF

J gene: TRBJ2-2
V gene: TRBV7-2
D gene: -
clone size: -
CDR3 DNA: TGTGCCAGCAGCCGGCTCAGGGCTGAGGAGCTGTTTTTT
CDR3 protein: CASSRLRAEELFF

J gene: TRBJ2-3
V gene: TRBV9
D gene: -
clone size: -
CDR3 DNA: TGTGCCAGCAGCGTCGGGACTTTCGACACAGATACGCAGTATTTT
CDR3 protein: CASSVGTFDTDTQYF

J gene: TRBJ2-5
V gene: TRBV14
D gene: -
clone size: -
CDR3 DNA: TGTGCCAGCAGCCAAGTTAAGGGGGTTTTCCAAGAGACCCAGTACTTC
CDR3 protein: CASSQVKGVFQETQYF

J gene: TRBJ2-1
V gene: TRBV29-1
D gene: TRBD1
clone size: -
CDR3 DNA: TGCAGCGTTGAGATCTCAGGACAGGGGGCCTATGAGCAGTTCTTC
CDR3 protein: CSVEISGQGAYEQFF

J gene: TRBJ2-7
V gene: TRBV5-6
D gene: -
clone size: -
CDR3 DNA: TGTGCCAGCAGCTTCTCAGGGGATCTCGACGAGCAGTACTTC
CDR3 protein: CASSFSGDLDEQYF

J gene: TRBJ2-1
V gene: TRBV11-2
D gene: -
clone size: -
CDR3 DNA: TGTGCCAGCAACCTTTTCCCCTTAGACGGCAGCAATGAGCAGTTCTTC
CDR3 protein: CASNLFPLDGSNEQFF

J gene: TRBJ2-7
V gene: TRBV30
D gene: -
clone size: once
CDR3 DNA: TGTGCCTGGAAAGACGGGGCCTCCTACGAGCAGTACTTC
CDR3 protein: CAWKDGASYEQYF

J gene: TRBJ2-1
V gene: TRBV7-7
D gene: TRBD2
clone size: -
CDR3 DNA: TGTGCTAGCAGCACTGGACTAGCGGTTTCCTCCTACAATGAGCAGTTCTTC
CDR3 protein: CASSTGLAVSSYNEQFF

J gene: TRBJ1-5
V gene: TRBV15
D gene: -
clone size: -
CDR3 DNA: TGTGCCACCACCCTTTATGCGGGGGGATATCAGCCCCAGCATTTT
CDR3 protein: CATTLYAGGYQPQHF

J gene: TRBJ1-1
V gene: TRBV4-1
D gene: -
clone size: -
CDR3 DNA: TGCGCCAGCAGCCAAGCACAGGCGGGGGACACTGAAGCTTTCTTT
CDR3 protein: CASSQAQAGDTEAFF

J gene: TRBJ2-7
V gene: TRBV7-9
D gene: -
clone size: -
CDR3 DNA: TGTGCCAGCAGCTTAGGGGGCCAATCTTACGAGCAGTACTTC
CDR3 protein: CASSLGGQSYEQYF

J gene: TRBJ2-7
V gene: TRBV2
D gene: TRBD1
clone size: -
CDR3 DNA: TGTGCCAGCAGTGACAGGGGGTTATACGAGCAGTACTTC
CDR3 protein: CASSDRGLYEQYF

J gene: TRBJ1-6
V gene: TRBV27
D gene: TRBD1
clone size: -
CDR3 DNA: TGTGCCACCACCGCTTCACAGGGGACCTATTCACCCCTCCACTTT
CDR3 protein: CATTASQGTYSPLHF

J gene: TRBJ2-7
V gene: TRBV29-1
D gene: -
clone size: -
CDR3 DNA: TGCAGCGTTGAATTGCAGGGCCCCTACGAGCAGTACTTC
CDR3 protein: CSVELQGPYEQYF

J gene: TRBJ2-1
V gene: TRBV11-2
D gene: TRBD1
clone size: -
CDR3 DNA: TGTGCCAGCAGCTTAGATGAGGGGACAGCCTACAATGAGCAGTTCTTC
CDR3 protein: CASSLDEGTAYNEQFF

J gene: TRBJ2-3
V gene: TRBV6-7
D gene: TRBD2
clone size: -
CDR3 DNA: TGTGCCAGCAGTCAAAGGACTAGCGGGGGGTCGCGGGATACGCAGTATTTT
CDR3 protein: CASSQRTSGGSRDTQYF

J gene: TRBJ2-3
V gene: TRBV7-8
D gene: -
clone size: -
CDR3 DNA: TGTGCCAGCAGCTCTCGCCTTTGGGGGAGCTCAGATACGCAGTATTTT
CDR3 protein: CASSSRLWGSSDTQYF

J gene: TRBJ2-1
V gene: TRBV9
D gene: TRBD2
clone size: -
CDR3 DNA: TGTGCCAGCAGCGTAGAGGTAATAGCGGGGTACAATGAGCAGTTCTTC
CDR3 protein: CASSVEVIAGYNEQFF